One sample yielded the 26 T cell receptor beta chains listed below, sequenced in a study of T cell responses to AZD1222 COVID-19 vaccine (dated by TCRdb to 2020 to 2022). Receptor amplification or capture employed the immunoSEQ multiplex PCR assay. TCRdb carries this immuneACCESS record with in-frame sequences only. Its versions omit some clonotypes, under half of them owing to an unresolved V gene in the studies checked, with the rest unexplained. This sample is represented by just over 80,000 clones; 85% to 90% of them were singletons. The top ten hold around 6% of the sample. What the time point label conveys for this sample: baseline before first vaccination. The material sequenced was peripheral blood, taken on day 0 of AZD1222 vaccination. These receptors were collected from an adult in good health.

CDR3 sequence reads: CASSPDLGGYYGYTF. CDR3 in DNA: TGCGCCAGCAGCCCTGATCTGGGTGGGTACTATGGCTACACCTTC. The rearrangement joins TRBV5-1 to TRBJ1-2; unclear D gene. The V gene lost 4 bases and the J gene lost 3 bases, with 16 bases spanning the gap. This CDR3 region has 15 residues. Looked up from germline, CDR1 is SGHRS and CDR2 is YFSETQ.

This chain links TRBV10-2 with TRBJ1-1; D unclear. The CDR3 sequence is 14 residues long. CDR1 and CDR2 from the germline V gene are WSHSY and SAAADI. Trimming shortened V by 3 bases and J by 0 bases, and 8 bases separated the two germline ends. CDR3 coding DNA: TGCGCCAGCAGTGATGGGAACCTGAACACTGAAGCTTTCTTT. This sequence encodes CASSDGNLNTEAFF.

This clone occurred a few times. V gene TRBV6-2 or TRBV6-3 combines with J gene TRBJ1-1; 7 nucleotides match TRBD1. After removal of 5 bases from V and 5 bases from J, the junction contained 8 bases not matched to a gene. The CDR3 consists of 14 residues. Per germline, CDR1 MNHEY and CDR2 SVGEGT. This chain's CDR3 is CASSLTGVRTEAFF. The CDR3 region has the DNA TGTGCCAGCAGTCTCACAGGGGTCAGAACTGAAGCTTTCTTT.

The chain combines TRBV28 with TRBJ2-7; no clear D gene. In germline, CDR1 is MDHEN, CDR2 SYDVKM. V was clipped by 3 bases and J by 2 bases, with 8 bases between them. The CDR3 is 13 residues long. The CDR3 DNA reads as TGTGCCAGCAGTTTTTCGAAGACCTACGAGCAGTACTTC. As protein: CASSFSKTYEQYF.

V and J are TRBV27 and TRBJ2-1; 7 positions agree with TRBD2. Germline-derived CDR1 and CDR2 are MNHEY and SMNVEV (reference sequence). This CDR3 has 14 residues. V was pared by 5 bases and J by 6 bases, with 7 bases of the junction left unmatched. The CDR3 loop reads CASSLRGLGNEQFF. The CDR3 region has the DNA TGTGCCAGCAGTCTACGCGGACTAGGCAATGAGCAGTTCTTC.

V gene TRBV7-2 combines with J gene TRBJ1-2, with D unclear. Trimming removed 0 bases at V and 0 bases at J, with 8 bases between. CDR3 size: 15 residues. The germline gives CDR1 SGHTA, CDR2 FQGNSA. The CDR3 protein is CASSLAGMTNYGYTF. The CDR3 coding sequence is TGTGCCAGCAGCTTAGCCGGGATGACTAACTATGGCTACACCTTC.

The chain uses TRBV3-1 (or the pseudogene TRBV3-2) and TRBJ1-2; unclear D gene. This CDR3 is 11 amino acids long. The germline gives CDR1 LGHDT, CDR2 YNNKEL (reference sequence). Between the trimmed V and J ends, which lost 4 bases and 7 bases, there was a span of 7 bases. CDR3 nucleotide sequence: TGTGCCAGCAGCCCCGGGTTTGGCTACACCTTC. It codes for CASSPGFGYTF.

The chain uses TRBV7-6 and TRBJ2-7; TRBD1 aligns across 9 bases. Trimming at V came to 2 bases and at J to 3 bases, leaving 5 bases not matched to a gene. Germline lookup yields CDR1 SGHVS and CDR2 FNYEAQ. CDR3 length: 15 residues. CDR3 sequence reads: CASSLRTGAYYEQYF. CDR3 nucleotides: TGTGCCAGCAGCTTACGGACAGGGGCCTACTACGAGCAGTACTTC.

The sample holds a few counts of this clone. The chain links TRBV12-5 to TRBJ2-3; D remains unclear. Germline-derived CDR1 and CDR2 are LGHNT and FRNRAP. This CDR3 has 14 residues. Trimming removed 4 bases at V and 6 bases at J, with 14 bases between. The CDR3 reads CASGSRPLVDTQYF. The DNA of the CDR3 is TGTGCTAGTGGTTCCAGGCCTCTGGTGGATACGCAGTATTTT.

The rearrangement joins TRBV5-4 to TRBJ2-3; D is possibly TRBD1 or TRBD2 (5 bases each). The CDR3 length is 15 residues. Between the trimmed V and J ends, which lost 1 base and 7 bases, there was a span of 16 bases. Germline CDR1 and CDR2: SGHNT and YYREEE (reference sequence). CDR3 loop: CASSLRGGSLHTQYF. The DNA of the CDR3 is TGTGCCAGCAGCTTGCGGGGCGGGTCGCTACATACGCAGTATTTT.

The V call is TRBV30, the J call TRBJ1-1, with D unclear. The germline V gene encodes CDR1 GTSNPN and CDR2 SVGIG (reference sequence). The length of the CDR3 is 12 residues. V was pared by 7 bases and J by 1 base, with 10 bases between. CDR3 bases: TGTGCCTACCTATATCAGAACACTGAAGCTTTCTTT. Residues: CAYLYQNTEAFF.

CDR3 amino acids: CATSDLGGGYTDTQYF. For the CDR3, the DNA is TGTGCCACCAGTGATTTAGGCGGGGGATACACAGATACGCAGTATTTT. V usage is TRBV24-1 and J usage is TRBJ2-3, with 7 bases lining up with TRBD2. V lost 1 base and J lost 2; bases outside the gene matches: 5. Germline V gene sequence: CDR1 KGHDR, CDR2 SFDVKD. This CDR3 comprises 16 residues.

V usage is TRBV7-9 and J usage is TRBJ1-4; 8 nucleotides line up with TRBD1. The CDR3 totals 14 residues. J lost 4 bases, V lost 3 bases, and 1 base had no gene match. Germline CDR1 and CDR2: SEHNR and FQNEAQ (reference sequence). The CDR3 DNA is TGTGCCAGCAGCTTGGACAGGGTTAATGAAAAACTGTTTTTT. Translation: CASSLDRVNEKLFF.

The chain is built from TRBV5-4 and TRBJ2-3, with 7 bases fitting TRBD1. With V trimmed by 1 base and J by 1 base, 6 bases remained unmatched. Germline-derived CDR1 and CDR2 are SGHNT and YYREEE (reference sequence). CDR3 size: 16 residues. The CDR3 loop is CASSLNRGQGTDTQYF. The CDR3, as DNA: TGTGCCAGCAGCTTGAATAGGGGGCAGGGCACAGATACGCAGTATTTT.

The CDR3 DNA follows: TGTGCCAGAAGCTTGGCCAATTACTATAATTCACCCCTCCACTTT. This gives the protein CARSLANYYNSPLHF. V gene TRBV5-3 combines with J gene TRBJ1-6; no reliable D call. TRBV5-3 is assigned to the ORF class and has an uncertain function. Trimming cost V 0 bases and J 3 bases, with 7 bases left between them. This CDR3 comprises 15 residues.

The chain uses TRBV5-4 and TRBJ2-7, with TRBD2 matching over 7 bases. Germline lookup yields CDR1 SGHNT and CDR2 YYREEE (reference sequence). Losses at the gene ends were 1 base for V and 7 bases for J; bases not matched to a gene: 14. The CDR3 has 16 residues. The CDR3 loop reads CASSLHPRGLKREQYF. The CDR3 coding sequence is TGTGCCAGCAGCTTGCACCCTCGGGGACTAAAAAGGGAGCAGTACTTC.

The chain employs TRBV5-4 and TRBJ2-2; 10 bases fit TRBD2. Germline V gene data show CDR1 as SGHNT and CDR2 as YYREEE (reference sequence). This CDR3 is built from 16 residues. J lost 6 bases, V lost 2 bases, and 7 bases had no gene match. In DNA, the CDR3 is TGTGCCAGCAGCTTTAGGGCTAGCGGGGGTTCCGGGGAGCTGTTTTTT. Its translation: CASSFRASGGSGELFF.

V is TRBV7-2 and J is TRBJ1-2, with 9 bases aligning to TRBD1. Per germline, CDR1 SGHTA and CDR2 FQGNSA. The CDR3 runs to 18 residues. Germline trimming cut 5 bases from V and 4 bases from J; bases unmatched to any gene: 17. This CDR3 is CASSPGQGMNQRLYGYTF. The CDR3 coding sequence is TGTGCCAGCAGCCCGGGACAGGGAATGAATCAGCGCCTCTATGGCTACACCTTC.

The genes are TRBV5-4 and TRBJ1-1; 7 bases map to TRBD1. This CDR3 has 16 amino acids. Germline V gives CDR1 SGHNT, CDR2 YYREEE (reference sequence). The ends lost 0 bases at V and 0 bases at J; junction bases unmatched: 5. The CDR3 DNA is TGTGCCAGCAGCTTGGAGACAGGGCAGATGAACACTGAAGCTTTCTTT. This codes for CASSLETGQMNTEAFF.

This chain's CDR3 is CASSRRDRADEKLFF. The CDR3 region has the DNA TGTGCCAGCAGCCGCCGGGACAGGGCTGATGAAAAACTGTTTTTT. The chain couples TRBV14 to TRBJ1-4, with 9 bases that match TRBD1. This CDR3 has 15 residues. In germline, CDR1 is SGHDN, CDR2 FVKESK. The V and J ends lost 4 bases and 6 bases, in that order; junction bases with no gene match: 6.

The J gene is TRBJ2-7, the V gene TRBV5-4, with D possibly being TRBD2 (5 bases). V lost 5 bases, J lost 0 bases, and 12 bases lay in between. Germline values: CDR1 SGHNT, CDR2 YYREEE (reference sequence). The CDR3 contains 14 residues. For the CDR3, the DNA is TGTGCCAGCAGTTCCGGGAAAAGCTCCTACGAGCAGTACTTC. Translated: CASSSGKSSYEQYF.

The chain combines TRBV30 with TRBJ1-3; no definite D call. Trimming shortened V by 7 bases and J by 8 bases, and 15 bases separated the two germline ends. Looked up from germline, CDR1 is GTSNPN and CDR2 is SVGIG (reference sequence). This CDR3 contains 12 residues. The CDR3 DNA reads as TGTGCCTCCGGCCTCAATTTCGACACCATATATTTT. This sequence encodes CASGLNFDTIYF.

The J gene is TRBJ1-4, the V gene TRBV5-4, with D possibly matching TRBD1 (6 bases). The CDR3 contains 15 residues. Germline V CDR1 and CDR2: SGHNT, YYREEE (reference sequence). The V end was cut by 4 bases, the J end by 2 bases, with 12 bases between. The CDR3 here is CASSQDRRTNEKLFF. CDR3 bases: TGTGCCAGCAGCCAAGACAGGCGGACTAATGAAAAACTGTTTTTT.

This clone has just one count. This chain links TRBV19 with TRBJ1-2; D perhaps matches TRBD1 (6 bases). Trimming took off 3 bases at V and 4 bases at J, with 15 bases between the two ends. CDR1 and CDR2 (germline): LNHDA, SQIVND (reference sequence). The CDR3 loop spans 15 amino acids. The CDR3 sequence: CASSIGGGASYGYTF. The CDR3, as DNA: TGTGCCAGTAGTATCGGGGGGGGCGCGAGCTATGGCTACACCTTC.

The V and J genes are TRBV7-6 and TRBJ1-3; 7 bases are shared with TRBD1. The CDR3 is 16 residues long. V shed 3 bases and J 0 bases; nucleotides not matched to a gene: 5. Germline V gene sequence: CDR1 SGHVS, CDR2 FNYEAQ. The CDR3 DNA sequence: TGTGCCAGCAGCTTGACAGGGCCGAGCTCTGGAAACACCATATATTTT. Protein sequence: CASSLTGPSSGNTIYF.

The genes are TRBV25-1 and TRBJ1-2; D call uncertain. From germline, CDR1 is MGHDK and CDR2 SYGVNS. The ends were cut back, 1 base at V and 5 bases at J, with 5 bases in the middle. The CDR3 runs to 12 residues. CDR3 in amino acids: CASSEFPYGYTF. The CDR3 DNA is TGTGCCAGCAGTGAATTTCCTTATGGCTACACCTTC.